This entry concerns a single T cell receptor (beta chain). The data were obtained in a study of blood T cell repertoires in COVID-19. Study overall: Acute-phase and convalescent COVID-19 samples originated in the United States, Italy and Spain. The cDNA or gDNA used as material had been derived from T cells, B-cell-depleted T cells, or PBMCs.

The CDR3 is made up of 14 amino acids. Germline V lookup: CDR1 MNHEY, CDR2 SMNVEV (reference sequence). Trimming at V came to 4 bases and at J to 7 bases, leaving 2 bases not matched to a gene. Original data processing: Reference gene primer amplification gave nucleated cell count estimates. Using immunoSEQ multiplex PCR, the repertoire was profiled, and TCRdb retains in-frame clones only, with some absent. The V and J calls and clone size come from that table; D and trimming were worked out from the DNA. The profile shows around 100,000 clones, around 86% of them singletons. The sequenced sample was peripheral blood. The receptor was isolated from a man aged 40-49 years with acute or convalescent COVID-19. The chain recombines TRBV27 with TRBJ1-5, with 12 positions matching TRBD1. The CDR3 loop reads CASSWDRGHQPQHF. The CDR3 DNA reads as TGTGCCAGCAGTTGGGACAGGGGGCACCAGCCCCAGCATTTT.